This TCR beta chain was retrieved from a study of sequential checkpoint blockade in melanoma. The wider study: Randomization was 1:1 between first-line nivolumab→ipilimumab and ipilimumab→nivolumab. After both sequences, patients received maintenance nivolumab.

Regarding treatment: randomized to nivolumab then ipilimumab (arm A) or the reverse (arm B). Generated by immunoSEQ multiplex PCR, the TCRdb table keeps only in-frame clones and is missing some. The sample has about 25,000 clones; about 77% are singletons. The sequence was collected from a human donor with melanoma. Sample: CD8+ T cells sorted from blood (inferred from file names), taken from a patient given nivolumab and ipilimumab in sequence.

The CDR3 DNA is TGTGCCTGGAGTGGGGGGCTCGGGGAGACCCAGTACTTC. Translation gives CAWSGGLGETQYF. This chain links TRBV30 with TRBJ2-5, with a weak D call TRBD1 (6 bases). The ends were cut back, 1 base at V and 5 bases at J, with 11 bases in the middle. CDR1 and CDR2 from the germline V gene are GTSNPN and SVGIG (reference sequence). This CDR3 comprises 13 residues.